This passage covers 31 T cell receptor beta chains from one sample sequenced in a study of blood T cell repertoires in COVID-19. Method: immunoSEQ multiplex PCR; TCRdb's copy keeps in-frame clones and lacks some. The sample has around 49,000 clones; 90% to 95% are singletons. Material: peripheral blood. All receptors derive from a man aged 55 to 70 with COVID-19, enrolled during active disease.

The genes are TRBV19 and TRBJ2-4; 9 bases fit TRBD2. This CDR3 comprises 15 residues. V trimming: 3 bases; J trimming: 6 bases; junction bases outside the gene matches: 6. Germline CDR1 and CDR2: LNHDA and SQIVND (reference sequence). CDR3 sequence (DNA): TGTGCCAGTAGTATTGGAAGGACTAGCGCAAACATTCAGTACTTC. It yields the protein CASSIGRTSANIQYF.

V gene TRBV14 combines with J gene TRBJ1-1, with D possibly TRBD1 on 6 matching bases. The CDR3 loop spans 16 amino acids. Looked up from germline, CDR1 is SGHDN and CDR2 is FVKESK. The ends were cut back, 3 bases at V and 3 bases at J, with 17 bases in the middle. In nucleotides, the CDR3 is TGTGCCAGCAGCCATGGGACATCAAATGGGTACACTGAAGCTTTCTTT. Translating gives CASSHGTSNGYTEAFF. The full variable domain, in which reference TRBV14 and TRBJ1-1 provide the parts outside the CDR3, is EAGVTQFPSHSVIEKGQTVTLRCDPISGHDNLYWYRRVMGKEIKFLLHFVKESKQDESGMPNNRFLAERTGGTYSTLKVQPAELEDSGVYFCASSHGTSNGYTEAFFGQGTRLTVV.

The V call is TRBV7-2, the J call TRBJ2-1; possible D gene TRBD2, 6 bases. Trimming took 5 bases from V and 7 from J, leaving 9 bases between them. The CDR3 has 12 residues. Germline assignment: CDR1 SGHTA and CDR2 FQGNSA. The chain's CDR3 is CASSGSGNEQFF. As DNA, the CDR3 is TGTGCCAGCAGCGGTAGCGGAAATGAGCAGTTCTTC.

The gene calls are TRBV5-1 and TRBJ2-3; 11 bases line up with TRBD2. J was trimmed by 2 bases and V by 4 bases; bases with no gene match: 6. Per the germline V gene, CDR1 is SGHRS and CDR2 is YFSETQ. The CDR3 is 16 amino acids. The chain's CDR3 is CASSLGLAGDTDTQYF. For the CDR3, the DNA is TGCGCCAGCAGCCTTGGACTAGCGGGCGACACAGATACGCAGTATTTT.

Concerning this clone itself: One end of the junction fails to match germline, which may point to a read error. The chain has TRBV5-6 and TRBJ1-3; tentatively, D is TRBD1 (6 bases). Germline V gene sequence: CDR1 SGHDT, CDR2 YYEEEE. The CDR3 is 13 amino acids. Here the CDR3 DNA reads TGTGCCAGCAGCTTGGAGGGGACATTTAAAGCCCATTTT. Translation gives CASSLEGTFKAHF.

V gene TRBV3-1 (or the pseudogene TRBV3-2) combines with J gene TRBJ2-7, with 7 bases that match TRBD1. The CDR3 loop spans 14 amino acids. Germline trimming cut 4 bases from V and 5 bases from J; bases unmatched to any gene: 8. Germline lookup yields CDR1 LGHDT and CDR2 YNNKEL (reference sequence). For the CDR3, the DNA is TGTGCCAGCAGCCCTTGGACAGGTTTAAACGAGCAGTACTTC. Encoded protein: CASSPWTGLNEQYF.

The rearrangement joins TRBV7-2 to TRBJ1-5; TRBD1 agrees at 7 bases. The CDR3 runs 15 residues. The V segment lost 6 bases and the J segment 4 bases; nucleotides outside the gene matches: 9. Per the germline V gene, CDR1 is SGHTA and CDR2 is FQGNSA. CDR3 in DNA: TGTGCCAGCAGACCAACAGGGGTGAGAAATCAGCCCCAGCATTTT. Translation: CASRPTGVRNQPQHF. The full variable domain, completed using reference TRBV7-2 and TRBJ1-5, is GAGVSQSPSNKVTEKGKDVELRCDPISGHTALYWYRQSLGQGLEFLIYFQGNSAPDKSGLPSDRFSAERTGGSVSTLTIQRTQQEDSAVYLCASRPTGVRNQPQHFGDGTRLSIL.

The chain uses TRBV24-1 and TRBJ1-4, with D possibly being TRBD1 (5 bases). The CDR3 extends over 14 amino acids. CDR1 and CDR2 from the germline V gene are KGHDR and SFDVKD. V lost 5 bases and J lost 7, with 13 bases in between. CDR3 bases: TGTGCCACCAGTGGATCCGGGGGTACTGAAAAACTGTTTTTT. As protein: CATSGSGGTEKLFF.

A single count supports this clone. The chain employs TRBV10-3 and TRBJ2-7; 7 bases line up with TRBD1. In germline, CDR1 is ENHRY, CDR2 SYGVKD. Trimming at V came to 5 bases and at J to 7 bases, leaving 8 bases not matched to a gene. The CDR3 contains 13 residues. The CDR3, as DNA: TGTGCCATCAGTTTGTCGACAGGGATGGAGCAGTACTTC. Translated, it gives CAISLSTGMEQYF.

This chain joins TRBV10-3 and TRBJ2-7; D is unresolved. This CDR3 is 16 amino acids long. The germline V gene encodes CDR1 ENHRY and CDR2 SYGVKD. Trimming pared 2 bases from V and 4 bases from J, leaving 18 bases between. CDR3: CAISEPTRQALYEQYF. CDR3 DNA: TGTGCCATCAGTGAGCCTACCCGGCAGGCCCTATACGAGCAGTACTTC.

This chain links TRBV6-5 with TRBJ2-3; 7 bases map to TRBD1. Germline V gene data show CDR1 as MNHEY and CDR2 as SVGAGI. The CDR3 covers 14 residues. J was trimmed by 4 bases and V by 3 bases; bases with no gene match: 4. CDR3 residues: CASSYWGQPDTQYF. The CDR3 DNA reads TGTGCCAGCAGTTATTGGGGACAGCCAGATACGCAGTATTTT.

The chain employs TRBV21-1 and TRBJ1-4. TRBV21-1 is a known pseudogene. CDR3 size: 15 residues. CDR3 loop: CASSKGDGGDEKLFF. CDR3 nucleotides: TGTGCCAGCAGCAAAGGAGATGGGGGGGATGAAAAACTGTTTTTT.

This chain joins TRBV19 and TRBJ1-2; D not resolved. The germline V and J ends were trimmed by 5 bases and 1 base, with 11 bases remaining between them. CDR1 and CDR2 from the germline V gene are LNHDA and SQIVND (reference sequence). This CDR3 is built from 14 residues. The CDR3 DNA reads TGTGCCAGTAGTCTCCATGGGAGTAACTATGGCTACACCTTC. Its protein is CASSLHGSNYGYTF.

This chain joins TRBV5-5 and TRBJ2-3; TRBD1 might be the D (6 bases). The germline CDR1 and CDR2 sequences are SGHKS and YYEKEE (reference sequence). Trimming removed 0 bases at V and 6 bases at J, with 14 bases between. The length of the CDR3 is 15 residues. This CDR3 reads CASSLAARGMDTQYF. CDR3 bases: TGTGCCAGCAGCTTGGCCGCCAGGGGTATGGATACGCAGTATTTT.

The J gene is TRBJ2-1, the V gene TRBV5-1, with TRBD1 matching 7 bases. The length of the CDR3 is 16 residues. Germline CDR1 and CDR2: SGHRS and YFSETQ. Losses at the gene ends were 4 bases for V and 3 bases for J; bases not matched to a gene: 10. The CDR3 DNA follows: TGCGCCAGCAGCCAATCTCGACAGGGTGGCTACAATGAGCAGTTCTTC. It codes for CASSQSRQGGYNEQFF.

This clone was seen only a few times. This chain links TRBV19 with TRBJ1-1, with D perhaps matching TRBD1 (5 bases). V lost 5 bases to trimming and J lost 0 bases, with 10 bases between them. CDR1 is LNHDA, CDR2 SQIVND, per germline (reference sequence). This CDR3 region has 14 residues. The CDR3 reads CASSYQGMNTEAFF. The CDR3 nucleotides are TGTGCCAGTAGTTACCAGGGTATGAACACTGAAGCTTTCTTT.

The chain recombines TRBV12-3 or TRBV12-4 with TRBJ2-3, with a tentative D call TRBD2 (6 bases). The CDR3 is made up of 13 amino acids. V lost 1 base to trimming and J lost 5 bases, with 7 bases between them. CDR3 sequence reads: CASSLGGVDTQYF. The CDR3, as DNA: TGTGCCAGCAGTTTAGGGGGGGTAGATACGCAGTATTTT.

V gene TRBV12-3 or TRBV12-4 combines with J gene TRBJ1-2, with D uncertain. The V gene lost 6 bases and the J gene lost 3 bases, with 11 bases spanning the gap. This CDR3 spans 13 amino acids. The CDR3 loop reads CASRSDLYYGYTF. Here the CDR3 DNA reads TGTGCCAGCAGATCGGACTTGTACTATGGCTACACCTTC.

This chain links TRBV3-1 (or the pseudogene TRBV3-2) with TRBJ1-4; weak D call: TRBD1 (5 bases). This CDR3 spans 13 amino acids. The germline gives CDR1 LGHDT, CDR2 YNNKEL (reference sequence). Trimming removed 4 bases from V and 8 bases from J, with 11 bases in between. For the CDR3, the DNA is TGTGCCAGCAGCCGTGGAGGGGTGGAAAAACTGTTTTTT. This encodes CASSRGGVEKLFF.

The V call is TRBV7-9, the J call TRBJ2-1, with D maybe TRBD2 (5 bases). CDR3 length equals 14 residues. Germline-derived CDR1 and CDR2 are SEHNR and FQNEAQ (reference sequence). Trimming took 3 bases from V and 0 from J, leaving 6 bases between them. CDR3 in DNA: TGTGCCAGCAGCTTTGGGAGCTCCTACAATGAGCAGTTCTTC. It translates to CASSFGSSYNEQFF.

This clone was seen just once. The chain uses TRBV2 and TRBJ1-1; TRBD1 aligns across 9 bases. V lost 11 bases to trimming and J lost 0 bases; unmatched junction nucleotides: 7. Germline V gene data show CDR1 as SNHLY and CDR2 as FYNNEI. CDR3 length: 14 amino acids. CDR3 loop: CAGGQGQLNTEAFF. CDR3 sequence (DNA): TGTGCCGGAGGACAGGGGCAACTGAACACTGAAGCTTTCTTT.

This chain links TRBV3-1 (or the pseudogene TRBV3-2) with TRBJ1-5, with no clear D. The V gene lost 0 bases and the J gene lost 7 bases, with 10 bases spanning the gap. CDR1 is LGHDT and CDR2 is YNNKEL in the germline V gene (reference sequence). This CDR3 is 14 amino acids long. CDR3 in DNA: TGTGCCAGCAGCCAAGATATTGGAGAGCAGCCCCAGCATTTT. This translates into CASSQDIGEQPQHF.

The chain couples TRBV6-5 to TRBJ1-1, with 9 bases aligning to TRBD1. The J segment lost 5 bases and the V segment lost 6 bases, leaving 7 bases of the junction unmatched. Germline CDR1 MNHEY, CDR2 SVGAGI. This CDR3 comprises 14 residues. Here the CDR3 reads CASSRDRVLTEAFF. CDR3 nucleotides: TGTGCCAGCAGCCGGGACAGGGTCTTGACTGAAGCTTTCTTT.

The rearrangement uses TRBV7-2 and TRBJ1-1; D perhaps matches TRBD1 (5 bases). This CDR3 is 14 amino acids long. V lost 5 bases and J 5 bases, leaving 15 bases between the germline ends. Looked up from germline, CDR1 is SGHTA and CDR2 is FQGNSA. The CDR3 DNA reads TGTGCCAGCAGCCCCAGCGGGGGGAGGACTGAAGCTTTCTTT. It specifies CASSPSGGRTEAFF.

This chain joins TRBV18 and TRBJ1-1, with D possibly matching TRBD1 (5 bases). Germline V CDR1 and CDR2: KGHSH, LQKENI. There are 14 residues in the CDR3. V lost 3 bases and J lost 1, with 9 bases in between. In nucleotides, the CDR3 is TGTGCCAGCTCACCTAACACAGGGAACACTGAAGCTTTCTTT. It specifies CASSPNTGNTEAFF.

This chain joins TRBV7-8 and TRBJ1-3; D gene uncertain. This CDR3 has 15 residues. The ends were cut back, 5 bases at V and 3 bases at J, with 14 bases in the middle. The germline gives CDR1 SGHVS, CDR2 FQNEAQ. CDR3 sequence reads: CASSRASGFGNTIYF. The CDR3 nucleotides are TGTGCCAGCAGCCGAGCTTCGGGTTTTGGAAACACCATATATTTT.

The rearrangement uses TRBV3-1 (or the pseudogene TRBV3-2) and TRBJ2-1, with 14 positions matching TRBD2. The CDR3 length is 18 residues. V lost 4 bases to trimming and J lost 8 bases; unmatched junction nucleotides: 13. Germline loops: CDR1 LGHDT, CDR2 YNNKEL (reference sequence). Here the CDR3 DNA reads TGTGCCAGCAGCCGCCAAAGCCAGGGACTAGCGGGAGAGGATGAGCAGTTCTTC. Protein product: CASSRQSQGLAGEDEQFF.

The gene calls are TRBV15 and TRBJ2-3, with TRBD1 matching over 8 bases. Trimming cost V 5 bases and J 1 base; bases outside gene matches: 14. The CDR3 runs to 18 residues. Germline lookup yields CDR1 LNHNV and CDR2 YYDKDF (reference sequence). The CDR3 spells CATSPWGSPGQGTDTQYF. Written as DNA, the CDR3 is TGTGCCACCAGCCCCTGGGGGAGTCCGGGACAGGGCACAGATACGCAGTATTTT.

The chain is built from TRBV15 and TRBJ2-2, with 8 nucleotides matching TRBD1. Germline V gives CDR1 LNHNV, CDR2 YYDKDF (reference sequence). Trimming at V came to 2 bases and at J to 5 bases, leaving 7 bases not matched to a gene. The CDR3 runs 16 residues. This chain's CDR3 is CATSRLLGQETGELFF. DNA for the CDR3: TGTGCCACCAGCAGACTGCTGGGACAGGAGACCGGGGAGCTGTTTTTT.

The V gene is TRBV5-1, the J gene TRBJ1-1; 9 bases match TRBD1. Trimming took 0 bases from V and 6 from J; bases not matched to a gene: 0. Looked up from germline, CDR1 is SGHRS and CDR2 is YFSETQ. CDR3 size: 13 residues. The CDR3 DNA is TGCGCCAGCAGCTTGGGGGACAGGGCTGAAGCTTTCTTT. It encodes CASSLGDRAEAFF.

The rearrangement links TRBV21-1 to TRBJ1-2; the table assigns TRBD1, which was not confirmed against the DNA. TRBV21-1 is assigned pseudogene status. This CDR3 comprises 16 residues. CDR3: CASSKKPESQGKGYTF. CDR3 nucleotide sequence: TGTGCCAGCAGCAAAAAACCCGAATCTCAGGGAAAAGGCTACACCTTC.